This T cell receptor beta chain was captured by sequencing in a study of shared clonotypes between healthy human individuals. For the study at large: Researchers assigned three CD4 naive, three CD4 memory, two CD8 naive and one CD8 memory plate to each donor.

Germline V gene data show CDR1 as GTSNPN and CDR2 as SVGIG (reference sequence). V gave up 2 bases and J gave up 10 bases, with 14 bases separating them. The CDR3 covers 12 residues. In the authors' methods: As immunoSEQ supplied junction-only sequences (without quality scores), filtering differed. TCRdb's table, derived via immunoSEQ multiplex PCR, lists solely in-frame clones and lacks some. The V and J calls and the clone size are those of that table, but D and trimming were determined from the DNA. The sample contains roughly 2.5 million clones, just over 90% of which appear only once. The sample was naive CD4+ T cells sorted from blood. Sample subset: CD45RA+ positively selected. V is TRBV30 and J is TRBJ1-1, with D maybe TRBD1 (6 bases). This sequence originates from a man aged 18 to 29 in good health. As DNA, the CDR3 is TGTGCCTGGAGTAGAACAGGGATTGCAGCTTTCTTT. Protein sequence: CAWSRTGIAAFF. Full variable domain (remainder filled in from reference TRBV30 and TRBJ1-1): SQTIHQWPATLVQPVGSPLSLECTVEGTSNPNLYWYRQAAGRGLQLLFYSVGIGQISSEVPQNLSASRPQDRQFILSSKKLLLSDSGFYLCAWSRTGIAAFFGQGTRLTVV.